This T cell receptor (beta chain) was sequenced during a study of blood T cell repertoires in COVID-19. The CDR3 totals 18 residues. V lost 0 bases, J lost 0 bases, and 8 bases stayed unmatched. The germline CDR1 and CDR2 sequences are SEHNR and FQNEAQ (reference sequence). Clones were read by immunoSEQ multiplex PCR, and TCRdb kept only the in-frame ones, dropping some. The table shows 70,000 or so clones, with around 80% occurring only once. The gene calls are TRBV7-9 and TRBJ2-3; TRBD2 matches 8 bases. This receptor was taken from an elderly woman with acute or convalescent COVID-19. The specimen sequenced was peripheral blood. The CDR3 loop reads CASSLAGGLVLSTDTQYF. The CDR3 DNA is TGTGCCAGCAGCTTAGCGGGGGGACTAGTTCTTAGCACAGATACGCAGTATTTT.